These 13 T cell receptor beta chains share one sample of origin, sequenced in a study of blood T cell repertoires in COVID-19. Repertoires were generated with immunoSEQ multiplex PCR, while TCRdb's copy carries only in-frame clones and drops some. The repertoire holds 170,000 or so clones, with approximately 90% as singletons. Sequencing input: peripheral blood. The receptor source for this set is a man aged 50 or older with acute or convalescent COVID-19.

V and J are TRBV20-1 and TRBJ2-7; 9 bases align to TRBD2. The V gene's germline CDR1 is DFQATT and CDR2 SNEGSKA (reference sequence). V lost 6 bases and J lost 0; bases outside the gene matches: 3. The CDR3 length is 13 residues. CDR3 sequence reads: CSASSGSSYEQYF. CDR3 sequence (DNA): TGCAGTGCGAGTAGCGGGAGCTCCTACGAGCAGTACTTC.

The genes are TRBV5-5 and TRBJ2-3; a weak D match, TRBD2 (6 bases). In germline, CDR1 is SGHKS, CDR2 YYEKEE (reference sequence). This CDR3 is 18 amino acids long. Trimming stripped 4 bases from V and 8 bases from J, with 29 bases between. The CDR3 loop reads CASSRVPGLDTADRTQYF. CDR3 nucleotides: TGTGCCAGCAGCCGGGTCCCGGGACTCGATACTGCAGACCGTACGCAGTATTTT.

The chain links TRBV28 to TRBJ2-2, with D possibly being TRBD1 (5 bases). The CDR3 runs to 15 residues. CDR1 and CDR2 from the germline V gene are MDHEN and SYDVKM. Between the trimmed V and J ends, which lost 3 bases and 4 bases, there was a span of 12 bases. CDR3: CASSFSRARTGELFF. The CDR3 coding sequence is TGTGCCAGCAGTTTTAGCAGGGCTCGCACCGGGGAGCTGTTTTTT.

This clone was found once. This chain joins TRBV20-1 and TRBJ1-2; no clear D gene. The length of the CDR3 is 15 residues. The ends were cut back, 3 bases at V and 0 bases at J, with 14 bases in the middle. CDR1 DFQATT and CDR2 SNEGSKA come from the germline V gene (reference sequence). The CDR3 loop reads CSASWAPRPNYGYTF. In DNA form, the CDR3 reads TGCAGTGCTAGTTGGGCCCCCCGTCCTAACTATGGCTACACCTTC.

V gene TRBV15 combines with J gene TRBJ2-3, with D perhaps TRBD2 (7 bases). Trimming cost V 3 bases and J 0 bases, with 16 bases left between them. This CDR3 region has 17 residues. Germline V gene data show CDR1 as LNHNV and CDR2 as YYDKDF (reference sequence). CDR3 DNA sequence: TGTGCCACCAGCAGGGAAGAGGGGGGGGCTAGCACAGATACGCAGTATTTT. Amino acids: CATSREEGGASTDTQYF.

V and J are TRBV2 and TRBJ2-1; a weak D match, TRBD1 (6 bases). The length of the CDR3 is 16 residues. With 7 bases removed from V and 7 bases from J, the gap between germline ends came to 23 bases. CDR1 and CDR2 (germline): SNHLY, FYNNEI. The CDR3 is CASTEWISEGENEQFF. The CDR3 nucleotides read TGTGCCAGCACCGAATGGATTAGCGAGGGGGAGAATGAGCAGTTCTTC.

This clone came up once. The chain recombines TRBV6-5 with TRBJ1-4; possibly TRBD1 for D (6 bases). Germline V gene lookup returns CDR1 MNHEY and CDR2 SVGAGI. This CDR3 has 15 amino acids. V was pared by 6 bases and J by 0 bases, with 11 bases between. The CDR3 DNA reads as TGTGCCAGCAGCCTGGGACAACCAACTAATGAAAAACTGTTTTTT. Translating it yields CASSLGQPTNEKLFF.

The V gene is TRBV11-2, the J gene TRBJ1-6, with TRBD1 identical over 7 bases. With 1 base clipped from V and 8 bases from J, the junction kept 2 bases outside the gene matches. From germline, CDR1 is SGHAT and CDR2 FQNNGV. The length of the CDR3 is 14 residues. The CDR3 DNA is TGTGCCAGCAGCTTAGGAGGGGGCTATTCACCCCTCCACTTT. Translating gives CASSLGGGYSPLHF.

The chain employs TRBV19 and TRBJ2-7, with 11 bases identical to TRBD1. This CDR3 comprises 14 residues. Germline CDR1 LNHDA, CDR2 SQIVND (reference sequence). Trimming removed 7 bases from V and 6 bases from J; junction bases left unmatched: 8. CDR3 protein: CASTTAGTGGEQYF. The CDR3 nucleotides are TGTGCCAGTACCACGGCCGGGACAGGGGGCGAGCAGTACTTC.

The chain joins TRBV7-9 to TRBJ1-4, with 8 bases fitting TRBD1. Trimming at V came to 5 bases and at J to 0 bases, leaving 11 bases not matched to a gene. This CDR3 contains 18 residues. Germline assignment: CDR1 SEHNR and CDR2 FQNEAQ (reference sequence). CDR3 residues: CASSLRTGRGSTNEKLFF. DNA for the CDR3: TGTGCCAGCAGCCTAAGGACAGGGAGAGGGTCAACTAATGAAAAACTGTTTTTT.

This clone was counted between two and nine times. This rearrangement joins TRBV7-2 to TRBJ1-3, with D uncertain. This CDR3 spans 14 amino acids. V gave up 5 bases and J gave up 0 bases, with 8 bases separating them. Germline CDR1 reads SGHTA; CDR2 reads FQGNSA. CDR3 in DNA: TGTGCCAGCAGCCCACTTCCCTCTGGAAACACCATATATTTT. Protein: CASSPLPSGNTIYF.

The chain carries TRBV11-1 and TRBJ1-2, with D possibly being TRBD1 (5 bases). CDR3 length: 13 amino acids. Germline CDR1 SGHAT, CDR2 FQDESV (reference sequence). V dropped 4 bases and J dropped 3 bases, with 9 bases sitting between them. Here the CDR3 reads CASSSDSYYGYTF. CDR3 nucleotides: TGTGCCAGCAGCTCCGACAGTTACTATGGCTACACCTTC.

V is TRBV5-1 and J is TRBJ1-4; D not resolved. Trimming shortened V by 4 bases and J by 4 bases, and 14 bases separated the two germline ends. This CDR3 has 15 amino acids. Germline CDR1 SGHRS, CDR2 YFSETQ. CDR3 in amino acids: CASSSQPGDNEKLFF. CDR3 coding DNA: TGCGCCAGCAGCAGTCAACCCGGGGATAATGAAAAACTGTTTTTT.